The 16 T cell receptor beta chains below were found in one sample sequenced in a study of CD8 T cells in ankylosing spondylitis. Study results and limitations: Roughly eight highly homologous variants made up a TCR beta motif that seemed to typify ankylosing spondylitis blood.

TCRdb re-analysed the 5' RACE reads in MiXCR, keeping a single row per CDR3 protein. The sample has about 220,000 distinct CDR3 sequences; about 6.7% are singletons. What these receptors recognize is not known. Source material: blood, either unsorted or a sorted T cell fraction (not recorded which). These receptor sequences come from a male donor with ankylosing spondylitis.

This clonotype was observed at least ten times. This chain joins TRBV7-9 and TRBJ1-5; D gene unclear. Trimming pared 3 bases from V and 0 bases from J, leaving 12 bases between. Germline V gene sequence: CDR1 SEHNR, CDR2 FQNEAQ (reference sequence). The CDR3 runs to 16 residues. The CDR3 bases are TGTGCCAGCAGCTTCGGTGGCGCTTATAGCAATCAGCCCCAGCATTTT. Translation gives CASSFGGAYSNQPQHF.

This clonotype was seen many times. The junction differs from germline at one of its ends, possibly a read error. The chain links TRBV7-8 to TRBJ2-5, with 9 nucleotides matching TRBD2. CDR1 and CDR2 (germline): SGHVS, FQNEAQ. The CDR3 consists of 14 residues. CDR3 bases: TGTGCCAGCAGCGTAGCGGGGGTACAAGAGACCCAGTACTTC. It specifies CASSVAGVQETQYF. Based on the CDR3 plus reference TRBV7-8 and TRBJ2-5, the full variable domain is GAGVSQSPRYKVAKRGQDVALRCDPISGHVSLFWYQQALGQGPEFLTYFQNEAQLDKSGLPSDRFFAERPEGSVSTLKIQRTQQEDSAVYLCASSVAGVQETQYFGPGTRLLVL.

The CDR3: CASSLLRAGVYNEQFF. The CDR3 region has the DNA TGTGCCAGCAGCTTGTTAAGAGCGGGAGTCTACAATGAGCAGTTCTTC. The rearrangement links TRBV11-2 to TRBJ2-1; TRBD2 agrees at 8 bases. From germline, CDR1 is SGHAT and CDR2 FQNNGV. The CDR3 contains 16 residues. Germline trimming cut 3 bases from V and 3 bases from J; bases unmatched to any gene: 7. Variable domain in full (rest from reference TRBV11-2 and TRBJ2-1): EAGVAQSPRYKIIEKRQSVAFWCNPISGHATLYWYQQILGQGPKLLIQFQNNGVVDDSQLPKDRFSAERLKGVDSTLKIQPAKLEDSAVYLCASSLLRAGVYNEQFFGPGTRLTVL.

CDR3 nucleotides: TGTGCCAGCAGTGAGAACCCACTAGCGGGGGGAGATACGCAGTATTTT. Its protein is CASSENPLAGGDTQYF. The chain joins TRBV6-4 to TRBJ2-3, with 12 bases that match TRBD2. This CDR3 spans 16 amino acids. The V and J ends lost 3 bases and 5 bases, in that order; junction bases with no gene match: 6. The germline gives CDR1 MRHNA, CDR2 SNTAGT.

J is TRBJ1-2 and V is TRBV25-1, with TRBD1 matching over 8 bases. The J segment lost 8 bases and the V segment lost 6 bases, leaving 5 bases of the junction unmatched. Per the germline V gene, CDR1 is MGHDK and CDR2 is SYGVNS. The CDR3 consists of 12 residues. In DNA form, the CDR3 reads TGTGCCAGCAGCCTGACAGGGGAAGGCTACACCTTC. Protein sequence: CASSLTGEGYTF.

This clonotype was detected ten times or more. The chain carries TRBV7-8 and TRBJ2-4, with TRBD1 identical over 7 bases. Germline V CDR1 and CDR2: SGHVS, FQNEAQ. This CDR3 spans 16 amino acids. V lost 5 bases to trimming and J lost 0 bases; unmatched junction nucleotides: 7. This CDR3 reads CASSSRGTLAKNIQYF. CDR3 bases: TGTGCCAGCAGCAGCAGGGGGACCTTAGCCAAAAACATTCAGTACTTC.

This clonotype showed up many times. V gene TRBV6-2 or TRBV6-3 combines with J gene TRBJ2-1; 7 positions agree with TRBD1. This CDR3 has 14 residues. V lost 4 bases, J lost 0 bases, and 0 bases stayed unmatched. Germline CDR1 is MNHEY and CDR2 is SVGEGT. CDR3 sequence reads: CASSWDSSYNEQFF. The CDR3, as DNA: TGTGCCAGCAGTTGGGACAGCTCCTACAATGAGCAGTTCTTC.

This clonotype was detected ten times or more. The chain couples TRBV20-1 to TRBJ2-7; 9 bases map to TRBD2. The V gene's germline CDR1 is DFQATT and CDR2 SNEGSKA (reference sequence). The ends lost 1 base at V and 3 bases at J; junction bases unmatched: 4. CDR3 length equals 14 residues. The CDR3 spells CSARVGLALYEQYF. The CDR3 DNA reads as TGCAGTGCTAGAGTGGGACTAGCACTCTACGAGCAGTACTTC.

This clonotype was seen many times. The chain has TRBV15 and TRBJ2-1; 9 bases line up with TRBD2. Looked up from germline, CDR1 is LNHNV and CDR2 is YYDKDF (reference sequence). The CDR3 spans 16 residues. V lost 1 base, J lost 6 bases, and 7 bases stayed unmatched. The CDR3 reads CATSRVATSGSNEQFF. CDR3 coding DNA: TGTGCCACCAGCAGAGTGGCCACTAGCGGGTCCAATGAGCAGTTCTTC.

The chain employs TRBV14 and TRBJ1-5; no definite D call. CDR1 and CDR2 (germline): SGHDN, FVKESK. The V and J ends lost 0 bases and 7 bases respectively, with 19 bases between them. The CDR3 loop spans 17 amino acids. This CDR3 reads CASSQEGDLRPLQPQHF. CDR3 nucleotides: TGTGCCAGCAGCCAAGAAGGCGACCTGAGACCGTTACAGCCCCAGCATTTT.

This clonotype was observed many times. V and J are TRBV11-1 and TRBJ2-5; the match to TRBD2 covers 7 bases. Trimming removed 2 bases from V and 5 bases from J; junction bases left unmatched: 17. CDR1 and CDR2 (germline): SGHAT, FQDESV (reference sequence). The CDR3 runs 18 residues. CDR3 amino acids: CASSLHLGEGLKWETQYF. CDR3 coding DNA: TGTGCCAGCAGCTTACACCTCGGGGAGGGGCTCAAGTGGGAGACCCAGTACTTC.

The J gene is TRBJ1-5, the V gene TRBV9, with D perhaps matching TRBD1 (5 bases). This CDR3 region has 13 residues. CDR1 SGDLS and CDR2 YYNGEE come from the germline V gene. V was shortened by 3 bases and J by 7 bases, with 11 bases between the two germline ends. DNA of the CDR3: TGTGCCAGCAGCGGCTCAGGGCTGCAGCCCCAGCATTTT. It is translated as CASSGSGLQPQHF.

The rearrangement links TRBV12-5 to TRBJ1-1; D perhaps matches TRBD1 (5 bases). This CDR3 region has 12 residues. Germline CDR1 and CDR2: LGHNT and FRNRAP. Trimming stripped 2 bases from V and 7 bases from J, with 8 bases between. CDR3 sequence (DNA): TGTGCTAGTGGTTTGTCAGGGCTTGAAGCTTTCTTT. Protein: CASGLSGLEAFF.

This clonotype has ten or more counts. V is TRBV6-1 and J is TRBJ2-5; D possibly corresponds to TRBD1 (6 bases). Trimming shortened V by 5 bases and J by 5 bases, and 15 bases separated the two germline ends. Germline V gene sequence: CDR1 MNHNS, CDR2 SASEGT. The CDR3 contains 14 residues. The CDR3 loop reads CASSRSQGWETQYF. The CDR3 bases are TGTGCCAGCAGTCGGAGTCAGGGGTGGGAGACCCAGTACTTC.

This clonotype was recorded at least ten times. The J gene is TRBJ2-5, the V gene TRBV11-2; 9 bases are a match to TRBD2. This CDR3 comprises 16 residues. J was trimmed by 2 bases and V by 4 bases; bases with no gene match: 8. The V gene's germline CDR1 is SGHAT and CDR2 FQNNGV. This CDR3 reads CASSSRTSEDQETQYF. The CDR3 region has the DNA TGTGCCAGCAGCTCCCGGACTAGCGAGGATCAAGAGACCCAGTACTTC.

A remark on this clonotype: An end of the junction differs from the germline gene, which may be a read error. The V and J genes are TRBV20-1 and TRBJ2-2; D possibly corresponds to TRBD2 (5 bases). The CDR3 has 16 amino acids. Germline CDR1 is DFQATT and CDR2 is SNEGSKA (reference sequence). The CDR3 DNA reads TGCAGCGCTAGATTGCAGAGGGTGGGGAACACCGGGGAGCTGATTTTT. Translation gives CSARLQRVGNTGELIF.